This record concerns one TCR beta chain sequence. The data stem from a study of blood T cell repertoires in COVID-19. About the research overall: The United States, Italy and Spain were the sources of the acute and convalescent COVID-19 samples. Sources were T cells, B-cell-depleted T cells, or PBMCs; the material itself was cDNA or gDNA.

The authors' processing: Amplification from reference gene primers served as the basis for estimated nucleated cell counts. Clones were sequenced by immunoSEQ multiplex PCR, and TCRdb holds only the in-frame ones, with some missing. The V and J calls and clone size were taken over from that table, and D and trimming were inferred from the DNA. The sample carries about 230,000 clones, around 81% recorded once. Germline V CDR1 and CDR2: LNHDA, SQIVND (reference sequence). This CDR3 region has 16 residues. V dropped 4 bases and J dropped 5; count of bases not matched to a gene: 11. The origin of this receptor is a man in his fifties with active or convalescent COVID-19. Sequenced input: peripheral blood. The chain joins TRBV19 to TRBJ1-1; TRBD1 matches 9 bases. CDR3 nucleotide sequence: TGTGCCAGTAGTAAATCCGGGACAGGGTACATGACTGAAGCTTTCTTT. Its protein is CASSKSGTGYMTEAFF.